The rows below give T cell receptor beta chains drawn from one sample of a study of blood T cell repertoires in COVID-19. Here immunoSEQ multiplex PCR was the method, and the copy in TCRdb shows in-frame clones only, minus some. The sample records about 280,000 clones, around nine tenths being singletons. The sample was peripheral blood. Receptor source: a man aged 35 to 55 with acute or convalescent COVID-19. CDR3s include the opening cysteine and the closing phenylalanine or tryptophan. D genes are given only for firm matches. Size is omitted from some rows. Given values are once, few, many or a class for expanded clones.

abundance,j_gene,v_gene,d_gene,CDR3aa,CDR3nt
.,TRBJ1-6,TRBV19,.,CASSIQADPNSPLHF,TGTGCCAGTAGTATCCAGGCAGATCCTAATTCACCCCTCCACTTT
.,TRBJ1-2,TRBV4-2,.,CASSLQSKHYTF,TGTGCCAGCAGTCTACAGTCGAAACACTACACCTTC
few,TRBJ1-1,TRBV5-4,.,CASSLQENTEAFF,TGTGCCAGCAGCTTGCAGGAGAACACTGAAGCTTTCTTT
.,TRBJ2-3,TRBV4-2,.,CASSQWAGAGADTQYF,TGTGCCAGCAGCCAATGGGCGGGGGCGGGCGCAGATACGCAGTATTTT
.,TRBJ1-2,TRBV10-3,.,CAISEFGGDGYTF,TGTGCCATCAGTGAGTTCGGGGGGGATGGCTACACCTTC
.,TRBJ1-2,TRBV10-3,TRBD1,CAITHTLGQGANYGYTF,TGTGCCATCACCCACACCCTAGGACAGGGGGCTAACTATGGCTACACCTTC
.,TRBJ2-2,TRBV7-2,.,CASSLFSAGATGELFF,TGTGCCAGCAGCTTATTTTCCGCAGGGGCCACCGGGGAGCTGTTTTTT
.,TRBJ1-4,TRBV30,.,CAWSVRTNEKLFF,TGTGCCTGGAGTGTACGCACAAATGAAAAACTGTTTTTT
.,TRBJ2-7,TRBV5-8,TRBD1,CASSLDYGTGNYEQYF,TGTGCCAGCAGCTTGGATTACGGGACAGGGAACTACGAGCAGTACTTC
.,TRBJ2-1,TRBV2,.,CASTVLGRPRGNEQFF,TGTGCCAGCACTGTCCTGGGGAGGCCTCGGGGCAATGAGCAGTTCTTC
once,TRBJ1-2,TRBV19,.,CASTLVTGYGYTF,TGTGCCAGTACATTGGTCACGGGCTATGGCTACACCTTC
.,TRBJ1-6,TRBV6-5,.,CASSWTGKAYNSPLHF,TGTGCCAGCAGTTGGACTGGGAAAGCCTATAATTCACCCCTCCACTTT
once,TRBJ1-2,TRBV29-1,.,CSVEVPSDGYTF,TGCAGCGTTGAAGTCCCGAGCGATGGCTACACCTTC
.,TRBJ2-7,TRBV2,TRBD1,CASSVRTGVHEQYF,TGTGCCAGCAGTGTAAGGACAGGGGTCCACGAGCAGTACTTC
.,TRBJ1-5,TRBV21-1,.,CASSKSKRDSNQPQHF,TGTGCCAGCAGCAAAAGTAAACGGGATAGCAATCAGCCCCAGCATTTT
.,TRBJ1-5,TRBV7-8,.,CASSPTRMSSYQPQHF,TGTGCCAGCAGCCCCACGAGGATGAGTTCGTATCAGCCCCAGCATTTT
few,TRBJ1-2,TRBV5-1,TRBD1,CASSVDRESNYGYTF,TGCGCCAGCAGCGTCGACAGGGAATCTAACTATGGCTACACCTTC
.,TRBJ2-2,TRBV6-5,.,CASSYSEAGELFF,TGTGCCAGCAGTTATAGCGAAGCCGGGGAGCTGTTTTTT
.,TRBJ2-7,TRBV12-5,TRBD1,CASGLFTGGGYEQYF,TGTGCTAGTGGTCTCTTCACAGGGGGAGGCTACGAGCAGTACTTC
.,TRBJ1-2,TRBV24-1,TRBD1,CATSGGETGGIGYTF,TGTGCCACCAGTGGTGGCGAGACAGGGGGGATCGGCTACACCTTC
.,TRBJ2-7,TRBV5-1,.,CASSLDNYSYEQYF,TGCGCCAGCAGCTTGGACAATTACTCCTACGAGCAGTACTTC
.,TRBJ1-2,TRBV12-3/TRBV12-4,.,CASSLGDGYTF,TGTGCCAGCAGTTTGGGAGATGGCTACACCTTC
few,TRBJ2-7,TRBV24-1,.,CATSDSGPADEQYF,TGTGCCACCAGTGATTCCGGTCCTGCGGACGAGCAGTACTTC
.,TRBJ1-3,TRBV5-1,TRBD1,CASSWGDRAGNTIYF,TGCGCCAGCAGCTGGGGGGACAGGGCTGGAAACACCATATATTTT
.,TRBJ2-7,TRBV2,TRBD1,CARLQGYEQYF,TGTGCCAGGTTACAGGGGTACGAGCAGTACTTC
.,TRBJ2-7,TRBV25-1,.,CASSPTSATYEQYF,TGTGCCAGCAGTCCAACCTCTGCTACCTACGAGCAGTACTTC
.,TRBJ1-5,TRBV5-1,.,CASSLDGNQPQHF,TGCGCCAGCAGCTTGGACGGGAATCAGCCCCAGCATTTT
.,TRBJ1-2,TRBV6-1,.,CASSEIYGYTF,TGTGCCAGCAGTGAAATATATGGCTACACCTTC
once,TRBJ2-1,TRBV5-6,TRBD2,CASSLGVAGRNEQFF,TGTGCCAGCAGCTTGGGAGTAGCGGGACGCAATGAGCAGTTCTTC
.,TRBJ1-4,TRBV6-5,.,CASRRDQREKLFF,TGTGCCAGCAGGCGGGACCAAAGAGAAAAACTGTTTTTT
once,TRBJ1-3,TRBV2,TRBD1,CASSGQGAGNTIYF,TGTGCCAGCAGTGGACAGGGAGCCGGAAACACCATATATTTT
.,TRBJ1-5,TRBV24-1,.,CATSDYGGQPQHF,TGTGCCACCAGTGATTACGGGGGGCAGCCCCAGCATTTT
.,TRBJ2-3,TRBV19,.,CASSLGGAGDTQYF,TGTGCCAGTAGTCTCGGAGGGGCCGGAGATACGCAGTATTTT
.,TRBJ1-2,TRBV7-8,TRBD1,CASSRDRDRGYTF,TGTGCCAGCAGCCGGGACAGGGATCGTGGCTACACCTTC
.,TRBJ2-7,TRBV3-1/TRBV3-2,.,CASSYRENEQYF,TGTGCCAGCAGCTACAGGGAAAACGAGCAGTACTTC
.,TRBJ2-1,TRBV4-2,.,CASSLLGAYNEQFF,TGTGCCAGCAGCCTCCTAGGGGCCTACAATGAGCAGTTCTTC
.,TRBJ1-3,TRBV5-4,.,CASSSRTGGNTIYF,TGTGCCAGCAGCTCAAGGACGGGGGGAAACACCATATATTTT
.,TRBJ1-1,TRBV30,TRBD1,CAWSVRSGQGLRTHEAFF,TGTGCCTGGAGTGTAAGGTCGGGACAGGGGCTCAGAACTCATGAAGCTTTCTTT
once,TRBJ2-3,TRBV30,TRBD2,CAWSYRSGGTDTQYF,TGTGCCTGGAGTTATAGGAGCGGGGGCACAGATACGCAGTATTTT
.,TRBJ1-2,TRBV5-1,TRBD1,CASSIDRGDGYTF,TGCGCCAGCTCCATAGACAGGGGGGACGGCTACACCTTC